A selection of T cell receptor beta chains follows, all from one sample in a study of T cells in Graves' hyperthyroidism and ophthalmopathy. A single record per CDR3 protein comes from TCRdb applying MiXCR to the multiplex PCR reads. The table lists more than 300,000 distinct CDR3 sequences, about 17% of them singletons. What was sequenced was blood. These receptors were obtained from a woman aged 25-40 years with Graves' hyperthyroidism that later progressed to Graves' ophthalmopathy. The CDR3 runs from the conserved cysteine through the conserved F or W. D genes are given only for firm matches. The listing skips clone size in some rows; elsewhere it reads once, few, many or a size class.

d_gene | abundance | j_gene | v_gene | CDR3aa | CDR3nt
. | many | TRBJ1-2 | TRBV27 | CASSPHGPYGYTF | TGTGCCAGCAGCCCGCATGGACCCTATGGCTACACCTTC
. | many | TRBJ1-3 | TRBV20-1 | CSASKGSGNTIYF | TGCAGTGCTAGTAAGGGGTCTGGAAACACCATATATTTT
. | many | TRBJ1-1 | TRBV7-9 | CASSLLGGSTTEAFF | TGTGCCAGCAGCTTACTAGGGGGGTCGACCACTGAAGCTTTCTTT
TRBD2 | many | TRBJ2-7 | TRBV2 | CASSRGTSDPYEQYF | TGTGCCAGCAGCAGGGGGACTAGCGATCCCTACGAGCAGTACTTC
TRBD2 | many | TRBJ2-1 | TRBV9 | CASSKTSGALSEQFF | TGTGCCAGCAGCAAGACTAGCGGGGCTCTCAGCGAGCAGTTCTTC
. | . | TRBJ2-1 | TRBV3-1 | CASSQARPHEQFF | TGTGCCAGCAGCCAAGCCAGGCCCCATGAGCAGTTCTTC
. | . | TRBJ1-5 | TRBV20-1 | CSARGYSNQPQHF | TGCAGTGCTAGAGGATATAGCAATCAGCCCCAGCATTTT
. | . | TRBJ1-1 | TRBV11-2 | CASSLGPRTITFF | TGTGCCAGCAGCTTAGGCCCTCGGACTATAACTTTCTTT
. | many | TRBJ2-3 | TRBV11-1 | CATAGTSGDTQYF | TGTGCCACCGCCGGGACATCAGGGGATACGCAGTATTTT
TRBD1 | few | TRBJ2-1 | TRBV7-9 | CASSVPGTDYNEQFF | TGTGCCAGCAGCGTACCCGGGACAGATTACAATGAGCAGTTCTTC
. | many | TRBJ2-7 | TRBV6-1 | CASSESGLGYEQYF | TGTGCCAGCAGTGAGTCTGGGTTAGGGTACGAGCAGTACTTC
. | . | TRBJ1-2 | TRBV20-1 | CSARVLGGGTTNYGYTF | TGCAGTGCTAGAGTTCTCGGTGGCGGAACGACTAACTATGGCTACACCTTC
. | once | TRBJ1-3 | TRBV5-5 | CASNAIGAGSGNTIYF | TGTGCCAGCAACGCGATAGGGGCAGGCTCTGGAAACACCATATATTTT
TRBD2 | . | TRBJ2-5 | TRBV4-2 | CASSQGSSGVQETQYF | TGTGCCAGCAGCCAAGGAAGTAGCGGGGTCCAAGAGACCCAGTACTTC
. | many | TRBJ2-2 | TRBV6-1 | CASSYSAFSGELFF | TGTGCCAGCAGTTACAGTGCTTTTTCTGGGGAGCTGTTTTTT
TRBD1 | many | TRBJ2-3 | TRBV2 | CASRPGTGATDTQYF | TGTGCCAGCAGGCCAGGGACAGGGGCCACAGATACGCAGTATTTT
. | few | TRBJ1-1 | TRBV5-5 | CASSRERVIYPAEAFF | TGTGCCAGCAGCAGGGAACGGGTTATTTATCCCGCTGAAGCTTTCTTT
. | few | TRBJ2-7 | TRBV13 | CASSYGQSRAPYEQYF | TGTGCCAGCAGCTACGGACAGTCTCGCGCTCCCTACGAGCAGTACTTC
. | many | TRBJ2-5 | TRBV28 | CASSLFAQETQYF | TGTGCCAGCAGTTTATTTGCACAAGAGACCCAGTACTTC
. | many | TRBJ2-7 | TRBV6-1 | CASSEGRGARWYEQYF | TGTGCCAGCAGTGAAGGACGGGGGGCACGTTGGTACGAGCAGTACTTC
. | many | TRBJ1-6 | TRBV20-1 | CSATESGPNSPLHF | TGCAGTGCTACGGAATCGGGGCCTAATTCACCCCTCCACTTT
. | many | TRBJ2-1 | TRBV6-1 | CASSHRDNEQFF | TGTGCCAGCAGTCATCGGGACAATGAGCAGTTCTTC
TRBD1 | many | TRBJ1-2 | TRBV5-1 | CASSSIDRGYGYTF | TGCGCCAGCAGCTCGATCGACAGGGGCTATGGCTACACCTTC
. | . | TRBJ2-7 | TRBV19 | CASSIRPDSFYEQYF | TGTGCCAGTAGTATTCGCCCGGACAGCTTCTACGAGCAGTACTTC
. | many | TRBJ2-1 | TRBV2 | CASSEANSYNEQFF | TGTGCCAGCAGTGAAGCGAACTCCTACAATGAGCAGTTCTTC
TRBD1 | . | TRBJ2-1 | TRBV4-1 | CASSRIQNRGRFWDNEQFF | TGCGCCAGCAGCCGGATCCAGAACAGGGGAAGGTTTTGGGACAATGAGCAGTTCTTC
. | few | TRBJ2-1 | TRBV27 | CASSLYGDSAYNEQFF | TGTGCCAGCAGTTTATACGGGGATTCCGCATACAATGAGCAGTTCTTC
TRBD1 | many | TRBJ2-1 | TRBV27 | CASSPPGQKYNEQFF | TGTGCCAGCAGCCCGCCGGGACAGAAGTACAATGAGCAGTTCTTC
TRBD1 | . | TRBJ2-5 | TRBV5-1 | CASSPGTGLHETQYF | TGCGCCAGCAGCCCCGGGACAGGGCTACACGAGACCCAGTACTTC
. | . | TRBJ2-5 | TRBV6-1 | CASKNRANQETQYF | TGTGCCAGCAAAAATCGAGCAAACCAAGAGACCCAGTACTTC
. | many | TRBJ1-6 | TRBV20-1 | CSARSLGEGNSPLHF | TGCAGTGCTAGGAGTCTCGGGGAAGGGAATTCACCCCTCCACTTT
. | . | TRBJ2-3 | TRBV7-9 | CAGTFSSPAGLTDTRYF | TGTGCCGGCACCTTCTCCTCACCGGCGGGATTGACAGATACGCGGTATTTT
TRBD2 | many | TRBJ2-4 | TRBV12-3/TRBV12-4 | CASTSGRTKNIQYF | TGTGCCAGCACCAGCGGGAGAACCAAAAACATTCAGTACTTC